The 27 T cell receptor beta chains given below trace back to one sample, sequenced in a study of T-cell reconstitution after alpha-beta-depleted transplantation in children. Unique molecular identifiers featured in how the TCRbeta library was prepared. In TCRdb, the PCR reads were re-called with MiXCR into one record per CDR3 protein. The data show tens of thousands of distinct CDR3 sequences, less than 20% seen once. This specimen consisted of PBMCs, mostly from graft donor cells, obtained 180 days after TCRalphabeta/CD19-depleted stem cell transplant. The receptor source for this set is a male patient under 10 years old who had a stem cell transplant for acute lymphoblastic leukemia, so the T cells may come from the graft donor.

The chain couples TRBV24-1 to TRBJ2-7; TRBD1 is a possible D gene (6 bases). Trimming removed 4 bases from V and 0 bases from J, with 15 bases in between. The germline CDR1 and CDR2 sequences are KGHDR and SFDVKD. This CDR3 spans 16 amino acids. Here the CDR3 reads CATSEQPTGSSYEQYF. CDR3 in DNA: TGTGCCACCAGTGAGCAGCCCACAGGGAGCTCCTACGAGCAGTACTTC.

This clonotype appeared a few times. The gene calls are TRBV7-9 and TRBJ1-4; no firm D call. Between the trimmed V and J ends, which lost 1 base and 6 bases, there was a span of 9 bases. Germline V gene lookup returns CDR1 SEHNR and CDR2 FQNEAQ (reference sequence). This CDR3 region has 14 residues. CDR3 coding DNA: TGTGCCAGCAGCTTAGTTGGCCCGGATGAAAAACTGTTTTTT. It encodes CASSLVGPDEKLFF.

The J gene is TRBJ2-3, the V gene TRBV5-4; the D gene is possibly TRBD2 (5 bases). The CDR3 covers 12 residues. The germline V gene encodes CDR1 SGHNT and CDR2 YYREEE (reference sequence). V was pared by 5 bases and J by 6 bases, with 10 bases between. The CDR3, as DNA: TGTGCCAGCAGTCTCTGGAGGGATACGCAGTATTTT. Translation gives CASSLWRDTQYF.

The rearrangement joins TRBV20-1 to TRBJ1-1; D is undetermined. V gave up 0 bases and J gave up 6 bases, with 5 bases separating them. CDR1 is DFQATT, CDR2 SNEGSKA, per germline (reference sequence). The length of the CDR3 is 11 residues. The DNA of the CDR3 is TGCAGTGCTAGAGATCCTCCTGAAGCTTTCTTT. Amino acids: CSARDPPEAFF.

Only a few counts were recorded for this clonotype. V usage is TRBV9 and J usage is TRBJ2-7, with 8 bases aligning to TRBD1. The V and J ends lost 4 bases and 5 bases, in that order; junction bases with no gene match: 11. The CDR3 is made up of 15 amino acids. Germline V lookup: CDR1 SGDLS, CDR2 YYNGEE. CDR3 sequence reads: CASSISGTGTNEQYF. In DNA, the CDR3 is TGTGCCAGCAGCATCTCCGGGACAGGTACCAACGAGCAGTACTTC. The whole variable domain, remainder taken from reference TRBV9 and TRBJ2-7, is DSGVTQTPKHLITATGQRVTLRCSPRSGDLSVYWYQQSLDQGLQFLIQYYNGEERAKGNILERFSAQQFPDLHSELNLSSLELGDSALYFCASSISGTGTNEQYFGPGTRLTVT.

The chain has TRBV20-1 and TRBJ1-4; no clear D. Germline CDR1 reads DFQATT; CDR2 reads SNEGSKA (reference sequence). CDR3 size: 12 residues. Trimming removed 4 bases from V and 8 bases from J, with 11 bases in between. The CDR3 nucleotides are TGCAGTGCTAACAATGTGGGGGAAAAACTGTTTTTT. Translating it yields CSANNVGEKLFF.

CDR3 DNA: TGTGCCAGCAGCTTGGATGGGGGCACTGGGGCCAACGTCCTGACTTTC. This translates into CASSLDGGTGANVLTF. The chain combines TRBV5-6 with TRBJ2-6, with D perhaps TRBD1 (6 bases). The V end lost 0 bases, the J end lost 2 bases, and 9 bases lay between the germline ends. This CDR3 comprises 16 residues. Germline CDR1 SGHDT, CDR2 YYEEEE.

In its sample, this clonotype was seen a few times. The chain links TRBV20-1 to TRBJ1-2, with D tentatively TRBD1 (5 bases). Germline V lookup: CDR1 DFQATT, CDR2 SNEGSKA (reference sequence). V was clipped by 3 bases and J by 8 bases, with 16 bases between them. This CDR3 spans 13 amino acids. The CDR3 sequence: CSASAPGGDGYTF. The CDR3 DNA reads as TGCAGTGCTAGCGCCCCCGGGGGGGACGGCTACACCTTC.

This clonotype was detected only a few times. The rearrangement uses TRBV4-1 and TRBJ1-5; D is unresolved. Germline V gene data show CDR1 as MGHRA and CDR2 as YSYEKL. The CDR3 runs 18 residues. Trimming removed 3 bases from V and 0 bases from J, with 18 bases in between. DNA for the CDR3: TGCGCCAGCAGCCACAAGATCCAAGACGGATATAGCAATCAGCCCCAGCATTTT. Translation gives CASSHKIQDGYSNQPQHF.

This chain joins TRBV12-3 or TRBV12-4 and TRBJ1-5; D ambiguous. The CDR3 consists of 14 residues. V dropped 0 bases and J dropped 7 bases, with 10 bases sitting between them. The CDR3 DNA follows: TGTGCCAGCAGTTTAGCGAGGGTAGACCAGCCCCAGCATTTT. Amino acids: CASSLARVDQPQHF.

The chain recombines TRBV14 with TRBJ2-3, with D unclear. V lost 5 bases to trimming and J lost 4 bases, with 10 bases between them. Germline assignment: CDR1 SGHDN and CDR2 FVKESK. The CDR3 is made up of 13 amino acids. The CDR3 region is CASSGSLPDTQYF. CDR3 sequence (DNA): TGTGCCAGCAGCGGAAGCTTACCAGATACGCAGTATTTT.

This clonotype was seen repeatedly, ten times or more. The chain carries TRBV7-2 and TRBJ2-3, with D perhaps matching TRBD1 (5 bases). This CDR3 has 20 amino acids. Germline V gives CDR1 SGHTA, CDR2 FQGNSA. V shed 5 bases and J shed 3 bases, with 30 bases lying between them. This chain's CDR3 is CASSQQMRRPGSSRTDTQYF. For the CDR3, the DNA is TGTGCCAGCAGCCAACAGATGCGGCGACCAGGGTCTTCGAGGACAGATACGCAGTATTTT.

This chain joins TRBV9 and TRBJ2-7, with D possibly being TRBD1 or TRBD2 (6 bases each). The CDR3 has 15 amino acids. V was clipped by 0 bases and J by 3 bases, with 13 bases between them. Germline V CDR1 and CDR2: SGDLS, YYNGEE. In nucleotides, the CDR3 is TGTGCCAGCAGCGTAGGGATAGGAGGGGGCTACGAGCAGTACTTC. Its translation is CASSVGIGGGYEQYF.

The chain is built from TRBV5-1 and TRBJ1-4, with 9 nucleotides matching TRBD1. Germline CDR1 is SGHRS and CDR2 is YFSETQ. The CDR3 spans 14 residues. V lost 4 bases to trimming and J lost 8 bases; unmatched junction nucleotides: 6. CDR3 in DNA: TGCGCCAGCAGCCTGGGACAGGGACAAGAAAAACTGTTTTTT. Translated, it gives CASSLGQGQEKLFF.

This clonotype appeared a few times. The rearrangement uses TRBV18 and TRBJ2-1; 9 bases fit TRBD2. Germline CDR1 and CDR2: KGHSH and LQKENI. The CDR3 consists of 16 residues. V lost 3 bases and J lost 8; bases outside the gene matches: 11. The CDR3 spells CASSPYSGRRVDEQFF. The CDR3 DNA reads as TGTGCCAGCTCACCGTATAGCGGGAGAAGGGTAGATGAGCAGTTCTTC.

This clonotype was picked up a small number of times. V and J are TRBV6-1 and TRBJ2-5, with 10 bases fitting TRBD2. Germline V gene data show CDR1 as MNHNS and CDR2 as SASEGT. V gave up 5 bases and J gave up 5 bases; unmatched junction bases: 2. This CDR3 region has 13 residues. The CDR3 nucleotides read TGTGCCAGCAGTCTAGCGGGGGTTGAGACCCAGTACTTC. Translation gives CASSLAGVETQYF.

This clonotype was detected a few times. The gene calls are TRBV7-2 and TRBJ1-2, with D hard to call. Germline V gene data show CDR1 as SGHTA and CDR2 as FQGNSA. V was pared by 5 bases and J by 7 bases, with 17 bases between. This CDR3 region has 14 residues. CDR3 nucleotides: TGTGCCAGCAGCGTACCGGTGACTTGGGGTGGCTACACCTTC. It specifies CASSVPVTWGGYTF.

This clonotype was observed a handful of times. The chain employs TRBV5-1 and TRBJ2-7; no definite D call. The CDR3 spans 14 residues. Germline V gives CDR1 SGHRS, CDR2 YFSETQ. V lost 0 bases to trimming and J lost 3 bases, with 10 bases between them. The CDR3 protein is CASSLVTEDYEQYF. In DNA, the CDR3 is TGCGCCAGCAGCTTGGTCACAGAAGACTACGAGCAGTACTTC.

The J gene is TRBJ1-2, the V gene TRBV7-9; D remains unclear. In germline, CDR1 is SEHNR, CDR2 FQNEAQ (reference sequence). CDR3 length: 13 residues. Trimming stripped 3 bases from V and 10 bases from J, with 15 bases between. The CDR3 bases are TGTGCCAGCAGCTTGTTTACGTCCAGATCCTACACCTTC. Translated: CASSLFTSRSYTF.

The V gene is TRBV5-1, the J gene TRBJ2-7; D is unclear. The ends were cut back, 8 bases at V and 2 bases at J, with 17 bases in the middle. The CDR3 extends over 14 amino acids. Germline V CDR1 and CDR2: SGHRS, YFSETQ. CDR3 sequence (DNA): TGCGCCAGAAATTCCGAGGCAGATACCTACGAGCAGTACTTC. Amino acids: CARNSEADTYEQYF.

The chain is built from TRBV6-5 and TRBJ2-1; TRBD2 agrees at 7 bases. The junction had 7 bases not matched to a gene; V was cut back by 4 bases and J by 4 bases. The germline CDR1 and CDR2 sequences are MNHEY and SVGAGI. The CDR3 sequence is 15 residues long. CDR3 residues: CASSFQRGVYNEQFF. CDR3 bases: TGTGCCAGCAGTTTCCAGCGGGGTGTATACAATGAGCAGTTCTTC.

This clonotype has a handful of counts. The V and J genes are TRBV20-1 and TRBJ1-6; TRBD1 might be the D (6 bases). This CDR3 is 16 amino acids long. V lost 1 base, J lost 4 bases, and 14 bases lay in between. CDR1 DFQATT and CDR2 SNEGSKA come from the germline V gene (reference sequence). The CDR3 DNA reads TGCAGTGCTAGAGCCCGGGGGGGGCGGTATAATTCACCCCTCCACTTT. Its protein product is CSARARGGRYNSPLHF.

This clonotype came up a few times. The J gene is TRBJ1-5, the V gene TRBV6-2 or TRBV6-3, with TRBD1 matching 7 bases. V lost 6 bases to trimming and J lost 2 bases; unmatched junction nucleotides: 13. This CDR3 has 17 residues. CDR1 is MNHEY and CDR2 is SVGEGT in the germline V gene. The CDR3 DNA follows: TGTGCCAGCAGCCCGGGCCTAACAGGGGAAGGCAATCAGCCCCAGCATTTT. This gives the protein CASSPGLTGEGNQPQHF.

This clonotype was detected a few times. CDR3 nucleotides: TGTGCCAGCAGCTTAGCCCGAAACACGGGCTACACCTTC. It is translated as CASSLARNTGYTF. The chain uses TRBV7-2 and TRBJ1-2; D is uncertain. The CDR3 has 13 amino acids. V was trimmed by 0 bases and J by 8 bases, leaving 10 bases between them. CDR1 is SGHTA, CDR2 FQGNSA, per germline.

This clonotype occurred many times. This chain links TRBV5-1 with TRBJ2-3, with 14 bases fitting TRBD2. J lost 4 bases, V lost 0 bases, and 10 bases had no gene match. There are 19 residues in the CDR3. From germline, CDR1 is SGHRS and CDR2 YFSETQ. CDR3 amino acids: CASSLGLAGGPDLPDTQYF. The CDR3 DNA sequence: TGCGCCAGCAGCTTGGGACTAGCGGGGGGGCCGGATCTTCCAGATACGCAGTATTTT.

This chain connects TRBV5-1 to TRBJ2-1; 11 nucleotides match TRBD2. CDR3 length: 17 residues. V was pared by 6 bases and J by 2 bases, with 10 bases of the junction left unmatched. Germline V gene lookup returns CDR1 SGHRS and CDR2 YFSETQ. The CDR3 DNA sequence: TGCGCCAGCACCGGCGGGCTAGCGGGGGGTGCCTACAATGAGCAGTTCTTC. This codes for CASTGGLAGGAYNEQFF.

This chain links TRBV6-5 with TRBJ2-2, with 10 nucleotides matching TRBD1. This CDR3 contains 14 residues. With 2 bases clipped from V and 6 bases from J, the junction kept 0 bases outside the gene matches. The V gene's germline CDR1 is MNHEY and CDR2 SVGAGI. The CDR3 protein is CASSYGQGAGELFF. The CDR3 DNA follows: TGTGCCAGCAGTTACGGACAGGGGGCCGGGGAGCTGTTTTTT.